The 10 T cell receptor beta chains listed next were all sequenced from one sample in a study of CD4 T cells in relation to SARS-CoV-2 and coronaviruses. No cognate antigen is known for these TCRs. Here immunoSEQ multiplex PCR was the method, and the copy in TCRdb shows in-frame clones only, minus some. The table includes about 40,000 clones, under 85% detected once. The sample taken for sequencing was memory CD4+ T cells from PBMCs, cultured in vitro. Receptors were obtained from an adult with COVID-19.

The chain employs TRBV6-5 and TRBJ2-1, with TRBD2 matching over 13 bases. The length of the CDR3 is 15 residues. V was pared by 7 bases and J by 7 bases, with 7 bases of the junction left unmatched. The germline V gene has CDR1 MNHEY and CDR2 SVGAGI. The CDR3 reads CASTKGLAGVNEQFF. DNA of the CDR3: TGTGCCAGCACCAAAGGACTAGCGGGAGTTAATGAGCAGTTCTTC.

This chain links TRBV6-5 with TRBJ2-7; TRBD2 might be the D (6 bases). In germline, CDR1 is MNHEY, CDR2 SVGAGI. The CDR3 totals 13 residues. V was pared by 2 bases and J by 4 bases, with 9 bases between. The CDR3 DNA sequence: TGTGCCAGCAGTTACGGGGCGGGGTACGAGCAGTACTTC. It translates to CASSYGAGYEQYF.

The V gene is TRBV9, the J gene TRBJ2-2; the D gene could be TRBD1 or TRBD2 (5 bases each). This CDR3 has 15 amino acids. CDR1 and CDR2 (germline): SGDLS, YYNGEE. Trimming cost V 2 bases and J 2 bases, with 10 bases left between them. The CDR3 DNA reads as TGTGCCAGCAGCGTGGGGGTAGTTAACACCGGGGAGCTGTTTTTT. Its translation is CASSVGVVNTGELFF.

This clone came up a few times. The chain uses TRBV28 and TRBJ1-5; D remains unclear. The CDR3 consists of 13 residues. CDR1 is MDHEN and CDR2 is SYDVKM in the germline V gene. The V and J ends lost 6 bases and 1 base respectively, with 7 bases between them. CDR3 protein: CASRGRSNQPQHF. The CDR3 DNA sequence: TGTGCCAGCAGGGGTAGGAGCAATCAGCCCCAGCATTTT.

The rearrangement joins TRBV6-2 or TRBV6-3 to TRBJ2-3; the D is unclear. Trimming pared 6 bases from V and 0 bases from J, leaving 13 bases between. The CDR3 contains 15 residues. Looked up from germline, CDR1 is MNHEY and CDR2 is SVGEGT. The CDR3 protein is CASSPDGKSTDTQYF. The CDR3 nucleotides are TGTGCCAGCAGCCCCGACGGAAAGAGCACAGATACGCAGTATTTT.

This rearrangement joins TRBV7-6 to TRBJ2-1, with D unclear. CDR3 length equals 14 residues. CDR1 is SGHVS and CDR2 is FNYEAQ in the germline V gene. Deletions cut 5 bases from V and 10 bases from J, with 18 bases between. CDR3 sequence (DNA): TGTGCCAGCAGCCCGATGGGATCCTCAGGAGAGCAGTTCTTC. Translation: CASSPMGSSGEQFF.

The CDR3 DNA reads TGTGCCAGCTCACCGACCTTCAATACGAACACCGGGGAGCTGTTTTTT. It yields the protein CASSPTFNTNTGELFF. The chain couples TRBV18 to TRBJ2-2; D is unresolved. V shed 3 bases and J shed 0 bases, with 11 bases lying between them. Per the germline V gene, CDR1 is KGHSH and CDR2 is LQKENI. CDR3 length: 16 amino acids. Full variable domain (missing parts from reference TRBV18 and TRBJ2-2): NAGVMQNPRHLVRRRGQEARLRCSPMKGHSHVYWYRQLPEEGLKFMVYLQKENIIDESGMPKERFSAEFPKEGPSILRIQQVVRGDSAAYFCASSPTFNTNTGELFFGEGSRLTVL.

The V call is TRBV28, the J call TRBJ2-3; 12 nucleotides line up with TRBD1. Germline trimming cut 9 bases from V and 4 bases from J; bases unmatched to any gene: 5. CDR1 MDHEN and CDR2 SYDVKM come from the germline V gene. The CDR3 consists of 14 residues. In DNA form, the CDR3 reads TGTGCCAGTTCCCGGGACAGGGGGCCAGATACGCAGTATTTT. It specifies CASSRDRGPDTQYF.

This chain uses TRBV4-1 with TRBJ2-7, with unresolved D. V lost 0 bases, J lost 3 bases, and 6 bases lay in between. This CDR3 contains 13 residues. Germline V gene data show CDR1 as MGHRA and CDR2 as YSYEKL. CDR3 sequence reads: CASSQDSDYEQYF. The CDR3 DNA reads TGCGCCAGCAGCCAAGATTCCGACTACGAGCAGTACTTC.

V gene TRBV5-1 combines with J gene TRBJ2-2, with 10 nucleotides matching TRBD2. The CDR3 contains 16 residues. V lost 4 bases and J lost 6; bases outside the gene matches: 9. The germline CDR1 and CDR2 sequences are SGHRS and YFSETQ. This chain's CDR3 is CASSRTGTSVSGELFF. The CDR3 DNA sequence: TGCGCCAGCAGCAGGACCGGGACTAGCGTGTCCGGGGAGCTGTTTTTT.